The present T cell receptor (beta chain) was sequenced within a study of OX40 agonist ivuxolimab in advanced cancers. Background for the entire study: Ivuxolimab was a fully human IgG2 agonistic monoclonal antibody targeting the costimulatory receptor OX40 (CD134). Of the roughly 53 patients in dose escalation, 19 had hepatocellular carcinoma, roughly 15 had melanoma, 9 had renal cell carcinoma and 9 had head and neck cancer. Intravenous ivuxolimab was administered to patients every 2 weeks at six dose levels: 0.01, 0.1, 0.3, 1.5, 3 and 10 mg/kg. Patients were allowed to have had prior anti-PD-1, anti-PD-L1 or anti-CTLA-4 therapy, and around 40% of the dose-escalation patients had previously received checkpoint inhibitors. Partial responses occurred in three dose-escalation patients: two with cutaneous melanoma and one with hepatocellular carcinoma. The purpose of peripheral TCRbeta sequencing was to test whether ivuxolimab changed TCR sequence diversity and led to clonal T-cell expansion. The paper covers the monotherapy dose-escalation part of the phase I ivuxolimab trial, which included N of about 50 patients. In the dose-escalation cohort, more than 80% of patients were male, and the mean age was roughly 60 years with a range of about 23 to 79. Summary of the overall study and its limitations: In partial responders in the 0.1-3.0 mg/kg groups, normalized peripheral clonal expansion was found to be among the lowest, especially among CD8+ T cells. Antigen specificity was not determined for the clonally expanded peripheral T cells. At doses of 0.1 to 3.0 mg/kg, clonal expansion of both CD4+ and CD8+ T cells in blood was seen between baseline and week 6. After ivuxolimab, CD8+ T cells had more expanded clones than CD4+ T cells on average. Low levels of normalized T-cell clonal expansion were also shown by some nonresponding patients.

Genomic DNA was isolated from the sorted cells so that the TCRbeta CDR3 region could be sequenced. The immunoSEQ Assay was used for sequencing of TCRbeta CDR3 regions. TCRdb stores this immuneACCESS table with in-frame sequences only. Part of the clones is absent; in the studies checked, under half of the shortfall reflects unresolved V genes, and no reason is known for the rest. The sample table holds about 64,000 clones, of which approximately 92% were seen once. Around an eighth of the sample belongs to the ten largest clones. The junction carries 11 bases between V and J, which are trimmed by 5 bases and 7 bases respectively. The germline V gene provides CDR1 SGHVS and CDR2 FQNEAQ. There are 12 amino acids in the CDR3, from cysteine to phenylalanine inclusive. CDR3 DNA is the only sequence kept; it has 36 bases, read in frame from the first base. A word on this clone: This clone's antigen is unknown. No base quality information exists; no much larger clone differs at one position.

The trial excluded patients who had a history of autoimmune disease or who were on systemic immunosuppression. In every dose cohort, peripheral blood was drawn for TCR sequencing at baseline, cycle 4 day 1, and cycle 7 day 1. The samples were drawn from a first-in-human, open-label, multicenter phase I dose-escalation trial of ivuxolimab. The trial enrolled adults with locally advanced or metastatic head and neck squamous cell, hepatocellular, melanoma or renal cell carcinoma. Before TCR sequencing, CD4+ and CD8+ T cells were separately sorted from peripheral blood. This TCR derives from an adult with an advanced solid tumor such as melanoma, head and neck, liver or kidney cancer. Source: CD4+ or CD8+ T cells sorted from blood, taken in a trial of the OX40 agonist ivuxolimab. The rearranged chain carries TRBV7-8 and TRBJ1-2; the D gene is perhaps TRBD1, on 5 matching bases. The CDR3 region has the sequence CASSPDGAGYTF. The DNA sequence follows: TGTGCCAGCAGCCCCGACGGGGCTGGCTACACCTTC.